What follows are 29 T cell receptor beta chains derived from one specimen sequenced in a study of shared clonotypes between healthy human individuals. This table comes from immunoSEQ multiplex PCR, and its TCRdb copy is limited to in-frame clones, with some not included. The profile shows around 1.4 million clones, about 98.5% of them singletons. Sequencing used naive CD4+ T cells sorted from blood. The subset is: CD45RA+ positively selected. These receptors came from a man aged 25-45 years in good health.

The rearrangement joins TRBV5-1 to TRBJ2-3; no clear D gene. This CDR3 region has 15 residues. The V gene's germline CDR1 is SGHRS and CDR2 YFSETQ. The ends were cut back, 0 bases at V and 4 bases at J, with 12 bases in the middle. The CDR3 DNA reads as TGCGCCAGCAGCTTGGCCGTGGGCTCGGCAGATACGCAGTATTTT. As protein: CASSLAVGSADTQYF.

The chain links TRBV5-6 to TRBJ2-3, with 9 nucleotides matching TRBD1. CDR3 length equals 15 residues. With V trimmed by 4 bases and J by 1 base, 4 bases remained unmatched. Germline V gene data show CDR1 as SGHDT and CDR2 as YYEEEE. CDR3 nucleotides: TGTGCCAGCAGCCTAAGGACAGGGGGCACAGATACGCAGTATTTT. This gives the protein CASSLRTGGTDTQYF.

V usage is TRBV7-2 and J usage is TRBJ1-5; D is unresolved. The CDR3 totals 16 residues. CDR1 is SGHTA, CDR2 FQGNSA, per germline. With 2 bases removed from V and 3 bases from J, the gap between germline ends came to 14 bases. Here the CDR3 DNA reads TGTGCCAGCAGCTTAAATAGTCGGGGAAACAATCAGCCCCAGCATTTT. Protein sequence: CASSLNSRGNNQPQHF. The full variable domain, completed using reference TRBV7-2 and TRBJ1-5, is GAGVSQSPSNKVTEKGKDVELRCDPISGHTALYWYRQSLGQGLEFLIYFQGNSAPDKSGLPSDRFSAERTGGSVSTLTIQRTQQEDSAVYLCASSLNSRGNNQPQHFGDGTRLSIL.

This clone was observed once. The chain is built from TRBV14 and TRBJ1-5; 8 bases are a match to TRBD1. Germline assignment: CDR1 SGHDN and CDR2 FVKESK. V lost 1 base to trimming and J lost 4 bases; unmatched junction nucleotides: 9. The CDR3 is made up of 17 amino acids. The CDR3 DNA reads as TGTGCCAGCAGCCAAGCCCCTGCCCGACAGGGGAATCAGCCCCAGCATTTT. This encodes CASSQAPARQGNQPQHF.

This chain joins TRBV28 and TRBJ2-7, with TRBD2 matching 12 bases. CDR1 is MDHEN and CDR2 is SYDVKM in the germline V gene. Unmatched junction bases numbered 17, after V lost 9 bases and J lost 8 bases. The CDR3 extends over 16 amino acids. This CDR3 reads CASSGLAGNTSVKQYF. CDR3 coding DNA: TGTGCCAGTTCAGGACTAGCGGGAAATACATCCGTCAAGCAGTACTTC.

As DNA, the CDR3 is TGTGCCAGCAGCTTAGTTCGGGAGCAAACTGAAGCTTTCTTT. Protein sequence: CASSLVREQTEAFF. The J gene is TRBJ1-1, the V gene TRBV7-9; D call uncertain. The CDR3 has 14 amino acids. Germline-derived CDR1 and CDR2 are SEHNR and FQNEAQ (reference sequence). Trimming removed 1 base from V and 5 bases from J, with 11 bases in between.

The rearrangement uses TRBV4-1 and TRBJ1-4; weak D call: TRBD1 (5 bases). This CDR3 has 16 amino acids. The germline gives CDR1 MGHRA, CDR2 YSYEKL. Trimming cost V 0 bases and J 3 bases, with 11 bases left between them. The DNA for the CDR3 is TGCGCCAGCAGCCAAGATGGTGGGGGGGCTAATGAAAAACTGTTTTTT. Translation gives CASSQDGGGANEKLFF.

V and J are TRBV25-1 and TRBJ2-5, with 7 bases aligning to TRBD2. V shed 5 bases, J shed 1 base, and the junction held 1 base outside the gene matches. Germline assignment: CDR1 MGHDK and CDR2 SYGVNS. The CDR3 has 13 amino acids. Here the CDR3 DNA reads TGTGCCAGCAGTCGACTAGCCCAAGAGACCCAGTACTTC. Translated: CASSRLAQETQYF.

The rearrangement joins TRBV18 to TRBJ1-3; 7 bases match TRBD1. This CDR3 has 15 amino acids. V was clipped by 4 bases and J by 2 bases; unmatched bases: 5. The germline V gene has CDR1 KGHSH and CDR2 LQKENI. Here the CDR3 reads CASSLTGATGNTIYF. The CDR3 DNA is TGTGCCAGCTCACTCACAGGGGCCACTGGAAACACCATATATTTT.

The CDR3 DNA follows: TGTGCCAGCAGCTTACGTCCAGGGGTAGATACGCAGTATTTT. This encodes CASSLRPGVDTQYF. The chain couples TRBV7-2 to TRBJ2-3, with a possible D match to TRBD1 (6 bases). The V and J ends lost 2 bases and 5 bases respectively, with 11 bases between them. The germline CDR1 and CDR2 sequences are SGHTA and FQGNSA. The CDR3 is 14 residues long.

Concerning this clone itself: Different DNA sequences within this sample yield the same CDR3. This chain joins TRBV18 and TRBJ2-7; 7 bases are shared with TRBD1. The CDR3 length is 12 residues. Trimming cost V 5 bases and J 5 bases; bases outside gene matches: 3. Germline assignment: CDR1 KGHSH and CDR2 LQKENI. The CDR3 DNA is TGTGCCAGCTCAACCACAGGGGACGAGCAGTACTTC. As protein: CASSTTGDEQYF.

V usage is TRBV11-2 and J usage is TRBJ2-5; possible D gene TRBD1, 6 bases. Trimming shortened V by 6 bases and J by 0 bases, and 14 bases separated the two germline ends. The CDR3 is 15 amino acids. Germline V gives CDR1 SGHAT, CDR2 FQNNGV. CDR3 nucleotide sequence: TGTGCCAGCAGGAAAGTTAGGGGGTACCAAGAGACCCAGTACTTC. This codes for CASRKVRGYQETQYF.

The V gene is TRBV11-2, the J gene TRBJ1-1, with D maybe TRBD1 (5 bases). The ends were cut back, 1 base at V and 3 bases at J, with 6 bases in the middle. The CDR3 is 13 residues long. In germline, CDR1 is SGHAT, CDR2 FQNNGV. This CDR3 is CASSLGGDTEAFF. The CDR3 bases are TGTGCCAGCAGCTTAGGGGGGGACACTGAAGCTTTCTTT.

The gene calls are TRBV19 and TRBJ2-1; 8 bases agree with TRBD1. The CDR3 extends over 16 amino acids. The J segment lost 9 bases and the V segment lost 7 bases, leaving 17 bases of the junction unmatched. Germline CDR1 is LNHDA and CDR2 is SQIVND (reference sequence). CDR3 loop: CASKTPGQGARGEQFF. The CDR3 nucleotides are TGTGCCAGTAAGACCCCTGGGCAGGGGGCGAGAGGTGAGCAGTTCTTC. Supplemented by reference TRBV19 and TRBJ2-1, the full variable domain reads DGGITQSPKYLFRKEGQNVTLSCEQNLNHDAMYWYRQDPGQGLRLIYYSQIVNDFQKGDIAEGYSVSREKKESFPLTVTSAQKNPTAFYLCASKTPGQGARGEQFFGPGTRLTVL.

This chain links TRBV7-6 with TRBJ2-5; 8 bases agree with TRBD1. After removal of 1 base from V and 7 bases from J, the junction contained 11 bases not matched to a gene. Germline CDR1 is SGHVS and CDR2 is FNYEAQ. The CDR3 spans 16 residues. CDR3 sequence (DNA): TGTGCCAGCAGCTTAGGACAGGGACAGGACGACCGGACCCAGTACTTC. It yields the protein CASSLGQGQDDRTQYF.

To note about this clone: Other nucleotide sequences from this sample produce the same CDR3. The chain combines TRBV4-3 with TRBJ2-7, with D possibly being TRBD2 (5 bases). The CDR3 consists of 14 residues. Germline CDR1 is LGHNA and CDR2 is YSLEER. V was pared by 0 bases and J by 4 bases, with 10 bases between. In DNA, the CDR3 is TGCGCCAGCAGCCAAGAAGCTAGAGGGTACGAGCAGTACTTC. Translating gives CASSQEARGYEQYF.

The genes are TRBV5-1 and TRBJ2-7; D is uncertain. There are 14 residues in the CDR3. V shed 4 bases and J shed 6 bases, with 17 bases lying between them. In germline, CDR1 is SGHRS, CDR2 YFSETQ. For the CDR3, the DNA is TGCGCCAGCAGCAACCCCGAGGACGGCTCCGAGCAGTACTTC. This codes for CASSNPEDGSEQYF.

The CDR3 is CSEPGHRKGEQYF. DNA of the CDR3: TGCAGCGAACCGGGACATCGGAAAGGCGAGCAGTACTTC. This chain joins TRBV29-1 and TRBJ2-7; D possibly corresponds to TRBD1 (6 bases). The V end was cut by 7 bases, the J end by 6 bases, with 19 bases between. The CDR3 totals 13 residues. The V gene's germline CDR1 is SQVTM and CDR2 ANQGSEA.

The V and J genes are TRBV13 and TRBJ2-7, with 8 bases lining up with TRBD2. The germline gives CDR1 PRHDT, CDR2 FYEKMQ (reference sequence). This CDR3 has 17 residues. Trimming took 0 bases from V and 2 from J; bases not matched to a gene: 9. CDR3 amino acids: CASSLGLAEKRTYEQYF. The CDR3 nucleotides are TGTGCCAGCAGCTTAGGACTAGCGGAAAAGAGGACCTACGAGCAGTACTTC. Complete variable domain (other parts from reference TRBV13 and TRBJ2-7): AAGVIQSPRHLIKEKRETATLKCYPIPRHDTVYWYQQGPGQDPQFLISFYEKMQSDKGSIPDRFSAQQFSDYHSELNMSSLELGDSALYFCASSLGLAEKRTYEQYFGPGTRLTVT.

CDR3 bases: TGTGCCAGCAGCTTGTCGCGTGGAAACACCATATATTTT. Amino acid sequence: CASSLSRGNTIYF. V and J are TRBV5-6 and TRBJ1-3; D gene uncertain. The CDR3 totals 13 residues. Trimming removed 1 base from V and 3 bases from J, with 5 bases in between. The germline V gene has CDR1 SGHDT and CDR2 YYEEEE.

The chain recombines TRBV5-5 with TRBJ2-3; TRBD2 agrees at 8 bases. The CDR3 has 17 residues. The V gene end was trimmed by 0 bases and the J gene end by 4 bases; junction bases not matched to a gene: 10. Germline CDR1 reads SGHKS; CDR2 reads YYEKEE (reference sequence). The CDR3 bases are TGTGCCAGCAGCTTGGCCTGGTCGGGAGGGTTTGCAGATACGCAGTATTTT. This gives the protein CASSLAWSGGFADTQYF.

The count of this clone is one. The chain links TRBV7-9 to TRBJ2-7, with a possible D match to TRBD1 (6 bases). The CDR3 has 15 residues. CDR1 is SEHNR, CDR2 FQNEAQ, per germline (reference sequence). V was clipped by 5 bases and J by 1 base, with 15 bases between them. The CDR3 protein is CASSRTTGLSYEQYF. In DNA form, the CDR3 reads TGTGCCAGCAGCCGCACGACAGGCTTATCCTACGAGCAGTACTTC. Combining the CDR3 with reference TRBV7-9 and TRBJ2-7 gives the whole variable domain DTGVSQNPRHKITKRGQNVTFRCDPISEHNRLYWYRQTLGQGPEFLTYFQNEAQLEKSRLLSDRFSAERPKGSFSTLEIQRTEQGDSAMYLCASSRTTGLSYEQYFGPGTRLTVT.

The rearrangement uses TRBV7-9 and TRBJ2-5; no clear D. This CDR3 has 14 amino acids. Trimming cost V 4 bases and J 0 bases, with 9 bases left between them. CDR1 and CDR2 from the germline V gene are SEHNR and FQNEAQ (reference sequence). The DNA for the CDR3 is TGTGCCAGCAGCTCCTCCGGCCACCAAGAGACCCAGTACTTC. The encoded protein is CASSSSGHQETQYF. The full variable domain, in which reference TRBV7-9 and TRBJ2-5 provide the parts outside the CDR3, is DTGVSQNPRHKITKRGQNVTFRCDPISEHNRLYWYRQTLGQGPEFLTYFQNEAQLEKSRLLSDRFSAERPKGSFSTLEIQRTEQGDSAMYLCASSSSGHQETQYFGPGTRLLVL.

A note on this clone: This sample also contains other DNA sequences that code for the same CDR3. This rearrangement joins TRBV9 to TRBJ2-2, with a tentative D call TRBD2 (6 bases). The CDR3 has 14 residues. Trimming removed 0 bases at V and 4 bases at J, with 7 bases between. Germline V CDR1 and CDR2: SGDLS, YYNGEE. CDR3 nucleotides: TGTGCCAGCAGCGTAGGGAGGGTCACCGGGGAGCTGTTTTTT. As protein: CASSVGRVTGELFF.

The chain carries TRBV6-4 and TRBJ2-1; TRBD2 matches 11 bases. The V segment lost 6 bases and the J segment 3 bases; nucleotides outside the gene matches: 7. Germline V gives CDR1 MRHNA, CDR2 SNTAGT. CDR3 length equals 16 residues. Here the CDR3 reads CASSETSGRYYNEQFF. As DNA, the CDR3 is TGTGCCAGCAGCGAAACTAGCGGGAGATACTACAATGAGCAGTTCTTC.

The rearrangement uses TRBV6-5 and TRBJ2-3; D remains unclear. Deletions cut 0 bases from V and 7 bases from J, with 14 bases between. Germline-derived CDR1 and CDR2 are MNHEY and SVGAGI. The CDR3 is 15 amino acids. CDR3 residues: CASSYSLPRSHTQYF. In DNA form, the CDR3 reads TGTGCCAGCAGTTACTCGCTTCCTCGCTCCCATACGCAGTATTTT.

This clone was counted once. The V and J genes are TRBV9 and TRBJ2-1, with 8 nucleotides matching TRBD2. This CDR3 region has 15 residues. Germline CDR1 SGDLS, CDR2 YYNGEE. Trimming cost V 2 bases and J 10 bases; bases outside gene matches: 11. Here the CDR3 reads CASSVLAGGSGEQFF. For the CDR3, the DNA is TGTGCCAGCAGCGTGTTGGCGGGAGGTTCCGGCGAGCAGTTCTTC.

The chain carries TRBV5-1 and TRBJ2-7; 9 bases line up with TRBD1. The germline V gene has CDR1 SGHRS and CDR2 YFSETQ. V trimming: 0 bases; J trimming: 7 bases; junction bases outside the gene matches: 11. The CDR3 has 16 amino acids. As DNA, the CDR3 is TGCGCCAGCAGCTTGGGTGGGGCTACAGGGGGCGCGGAGCAGTACTTC. Its protein product is CASSLGGATGGAEQYF.

The gene calls are TRBV5-6 and TRBJ1-5, with D unresolved. V gave up 1 base and J gave up 3 bases, with 14 bases separating them. Germline V gene data show CDR1 as SGHDT and CDR2 as YYEEEE. This CDR3 contains 16 residues. Here the CDR3 reads CASSLMEGSNNQPQHF. In DNA, the CDR3 is TGTGCCAGCAGCTTGATGGAGGGAAGCAACAATCAGCCCCAGCATTTT.